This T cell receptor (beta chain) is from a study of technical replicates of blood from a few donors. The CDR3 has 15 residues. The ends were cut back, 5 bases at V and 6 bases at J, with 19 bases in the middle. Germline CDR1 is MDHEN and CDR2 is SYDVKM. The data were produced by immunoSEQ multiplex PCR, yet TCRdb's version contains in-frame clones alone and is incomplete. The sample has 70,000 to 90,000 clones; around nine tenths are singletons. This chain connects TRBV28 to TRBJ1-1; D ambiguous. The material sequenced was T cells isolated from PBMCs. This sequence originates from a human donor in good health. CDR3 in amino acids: CASSLHPRGMAEAFF. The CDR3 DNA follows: TGTGCCAGCAGTCTCCACCCCCGAGGGATGGCTGAAGCTTTCTTT.